The 19 T cell receptor beta chains below all came from one sample that was sequenced in a study of blood T cells in healthy people across ages (dated by TCRdb to between 2015 and 2017). Library method: 5' RACE. Sequencing was performed on an Illumina HiSeq 2500. A second PCR of about 6 to 11 cycles was performed with a sample-barcoded 5' primer and a J-beta primer mix. TCRdb trimmed public reads at Q25 via fastp, called clones via MiXCR and kept in-frame beta chains. Identical CDR3 protein sequences are pooled into one entry, listed with their most common genes and DNA. Recorded for this sample are approximately 810,000 distinct CDR3 sequences; 25% to 30% of them occurred a single time. Around a sixth of the sample is held by the ten biggest clonotypes. The specimen sequenced was blood. The receptors originated from a woman of 80 years or more in good health.

The chain joins TRBV5-1 to TRBJ2-3; D may be TRBD2 (6 bases). This CDR3 has 15 amino acids. The V gene lost 0 bases and the J gene lost 5 bases, with 13 bases spanning the gap. Germline CDR1 and CDR2: SGHRS and YFSETQ. The DNA of the CDR3 is TGCGCCAGCAGCTTGGTGGGACCGGGAGTAGATACGCAGTATTTT. This codes for CASSLVGPGVDTQYF. Full variable domain (remainder filled in from reference TRBV5-1 and TRBJ2-3): KAGVTQTPRYLIKTRGQQVTLSCSPISGHRSVSWYQQTPGQGLQFLFEYFSETQRNKGNFPGRFSGRQFSNSRSEMNVSTLELGDSALYLCASSLVGPGVDTQYFGPGTRLTVL.

The table lists this clonotype with many counts. The V gene is TRBV29-1, the J gene TRBJ2-7; D is perhaps TRBD1 (6 bases). CDR3 length: 13 residues. Deletions cut 7 bases from V and 0 bases from J, with 13 bases between. The germline CDR1 and CDR2 sequences are SQVTM and ANQGSEA. This CDR3 reads CSAGDRGSYEQYF. In DNA, the CDR3 is TGCAGCGCAGGGGACCGCGGCTCCTACGAGCAGTACTTC.

This clonotype was detected only a few times. Sequence at one end of the junction differs from germline and may be a read error. The V gene is TRBV2, the J gene TRBJ2-7; TRBD2 matches at 10 bases. Germline loops: CDR1 SNHLY, CDR2 FYNNEI. The CDR3 contains 15 residues. Here the CDR3 reads CASSAGTSVSYEQYF. CDR3 nucleotides: TGTGCTAGCAGCGCAGGGACTAGCGTCTCCTACGAGCAGTACTTC.

This clonotype was recorded at least ten times. V gene TRBV9 combines with J gene TRBJ2-3, with D possibly being TRBD2 (6 bases). V lost 6 bases and J lost 6, with 14 bases in between. The CDR3 totals 13 residues. CDR1 and CDR2 from the germline V gene are SGDLS and YYNGEE. The CDR3 nucleotides are TGTGCCAGCAACCGCATAGGGAGGGATACGCAGTATTTT. It yields the protein CASNRIGRDTQYF.

This clonotype was observed at least ten times. The rearrangement uses TRBV7-2 and TRBJ2-1; possibly TRBD1 or TRBD2 for D (5 bases each). There are 16 residues in the CDR3. Per the germline V gene, CDR1 is SGHTA and CDR2 is FQGNSA. V was cut by 0 bases and J by 6 bases, with 15 bases left in between. The CDR3: CASSLANGLGGNEQFF. DNA of the CDR3: TGTGCCAGCAGCTTAGCGAACGGACTTGGGGGCAATGAGCAGTTCTTC. The full variable domain, completed using reference TRBV7-2 and TRBJ2-1, is GAGVSQSPSNKVTEKGKDVELRCDPISGHTALYWYRQSLGQGLEFLIYFQGNSAPDKSGLPSDRFSAERTGGSVSTLTIQRTQQEDSAVYLCASSLANGLGGNEQFFGPGTRLTVL.

This sequence joins TRBV29-1 and TRBJ2-7; 7 bases fit TRBD1. V lost 5 bases to trimming and J lost 5 bases; unmatched junction nucleotides: 6. Germline V CDR1 and CDR2: SQVTM, ANQGSEA. The CDR3 consists of 12 residues. The CDR3: CSVYRGDNEQYF. The CDR3 nucleotides read TGCAGCGTTTACAGGGGTGACAACGAGCAGTACTTC.

This clonotype occurred a few times. The rearrangement uses TRBV6-5 and TRBJ1-6; D perhaps matches TRBD1 (6 bases). This CDR3 has 15 residues. Germline V CDR1 and CDR2: MNHEY, SVGAGI. V shed 4 bases and J shed 10 bases, with 17 bases lying between them. The DNA for the CDR3 is TGTGCCAGCAGTTCCGGGGGGGGGCTGGGATCACCCCTCCACTTT. Translation: CASSSGGGLGSPLHF.

This clonotype has only a few counts. Compared with germline, one end of the junction differs, possibly owing to a read error. The CDR3 spells CASSKDVNHGYTF. DNA of the CDR3: TGCGCCAGCAGCAAGGACGTCAACCATGGCTACACTTTC. The chain employs TRBV5-1 and TRBJ1-2; D is undetermined. This CDR3 has 13 residues. Germline-derived CDR1 and CDR2 are SGHRS and YFSETQ.

To note about this clonotype: One end of the junction does not line up with germline, which may come from a read error. The CDR3: CASSVGPGASSGADVLTF. CDR3 bases: TGTGCCAGCAGTGTAGGCCCAGGCGCCAGCTCTGGGGCCGACGTCCTGACTTTC. This chain uses TRBV9 with TRBJ2-6; D may be TRBD1 (5 bases). This CDR3 has 18 residues. Germline CDR1 reads SGDLS; CDR2 reads YYNGEE.

In its sample, this clonotype was seen a few times. This may stem from a read error, because a much larger clone lies one nucleotide away. The V call is TRBV7-2, the J call TRBJ2-5; no firm D call. The CDR3 contains 11 residues. Looked up from germline, CDR1 is SGHTA and CDR2 is FQGNSA. Trimming removed 8 bases from V and 11 bases from J, with 15 bases in between. The CDR3 nucleotides are TGTGCCAGCGGCCTTATGGGTGAGCAGTACTTC. This sequence encodes CASGLMGEQYF.

This clonotype was seen a few times. The V gene is TRBV11-3, the J gene TRBJ2-1; D unresolved. Germline V lookup: CDR1 SGHNT, CDR2 YENEEA. The germline V and J ends were trimmed by 5 bases and 5 bases, with 10 bases remaining between them. This CDR3 contains 13 residues. CDR3 bases: TGTGCCAGCAGCCTGAACTATCACAATGAGCAGTTCTTC. The encoded protein is CASSLNYHNEQFF. Complete variable domain (other parts from reference TRBV11-3 and TRBJ2-1): EAGVVQSPRYKIIEKKQPVAFWCNPISGHNTLYWYLQNLGQGPELLIRYENEEAVDDSQLPKDRFSAERLKGVDSTLKIQPAELGDSAVYLCASSLNYHNEQFFGPGTRLTVL.

The genes are TRBV10-3 and TRBJ1-5; unclear D gene. The CDR3 extends over 17 amino acids. V gave up 0 bases and J gave up 0 bases, with 12 bases separating them. The germline V gene encodes CDR1 ENHRY and CDR2 SYGVKD. The CDR3 loop is CAISESRHEYSNQPQHF. DNA of the CDR3: TGTGCCATCAGTGAGTCCCGACACGAATATAGCAATCAGCCCCAGCATTTT.

This chain links TRBV7-9 with TRBJ2-7; D ambiguous. The germline V and J ends were trimmed by 5 bases and 5 bases, with 13 bases remaining between them. CDR3 length equals 13 residues. Germline V CDR1 and CDR2: SEHNR, FQNEAQ (reference sequence). The CDR3 here is CASSPASANEQYF. The DNA for the CDR3 is TGTGCCAGCAGCCCCGCGTCAGCCAACGAGCAGTACTTC. Together with reference TRBV7-9 and TRBJ2-7, the CDR3 gives the full variable domain: DTGVSQNPRHKITKRGQNVTFRCDPISEHNRLYWYRQTLGQGPEFLTYFQNEAQLEKSRLLSDRFSAERPKGSFSTLEIQRTEQGDSAMYLCASSPASANEQYFGPGTRLTVT.

This clonotype has more than one count but fewer than ten. The V call is TRBV28, the J call TRBJ1-2; the D is unclear. The V gene's germline CDR1 is MDHEN and CDR2 SYDVKM. The CDR3 has 13 residues. Trimming took off 0 bases at V and 7 bases at J, with 9 bases between the two ends. CDR3 coding DNA: TGTGCCAGCAGTTTATGGCGAGGTGTTGGCTACACCTTC. Residues: CASSLWRGVGYTF.

This clonotype has a handful of counts. It may be a read error: a sequence one base away is much more abundant. This chain links TRBV7-2 with TRBJ1-2, with D maybe TRBD1 (6 bases). The CDR3 runs to 15 residues. Deletions cut 4 bases from V and 4 bases from J, with 16 bases between. Germline V gene lookup returns CDR1 SGHTA and CDR2 FQGNSA. The CDR3 DNA follows: TGTGCCAGCAGCTCCCGGGACAAAAAGCCCTATGGCTACACCTTC. As protein: CASSSRDKKPYGYTF.

V usage is TRBV7-2 and J usage is TRBJ2-5; 15 positions match TRBD2. V lost 5 bases and J lost 1; bases outside the gene matches: 8. Germline-derived CDR1 and CDR2 are SGHTA and FQGNSA. The CDR3 is 18 residues long. CDR3 protein: CASSDGTSGGTIQETQYF. The DNA for the CDR3 is TGTGCCAGCAGCGACGGGACTAGCGGGGGGACAATCCAAGAGACCCAGTACTTC.

This clonotype was seen repeatedly, ten times or more. The V and J genes are TRBV7-2 and TRBJ1-6, with D unclear. V was cut by 4 bases and J by 8 bases, with 6 bases left in between. This CDR3 is 12 amino acids long. The germline gives CDR1 SGHTA, CDR2 FQGNSA. CDR3 amino acids: CASSSRYSPLHF. In DNA form, the CDR3 reads TGTGCCAGCAGCTCTAGATATTCACCCCTCCACTTT.

To note about this clonotype: Possible read error: a much larger clone is one base away. The chain couples TRBV9 to TRBJ2-5; 9 bases map to TRBD2. The CDR3 contains 13 residues. Germline V gene lookup returns CDR1 SGDLS and CDR2 YYNGEE. Germline trimming cut 7 bases from V and 5 bases from J; bases unmatched to any gene: 6. The CDR3 DNA reads as TGTGCCAGCTCTAGCGGGGCCCACGAGACCCAGTACTTC. Translation: CASSSGAHETQYF.

This clonotype was counted a single time. An end of the junction differs from the germline gene, which may be a read error. The V gene is TRBV7-2, the J gene TRBJ2-3; D is tentatively TRBD1 or TRBD2 (5 bases each). Germline CDR1 and CDR2: SGHTA and FQGNSA. The CDR3 has 14 residues. The CDR3 loop reads CAGSVPSGTDTQYF. DNA of the CDR3: TGTGCCGGCAGCGTCCCATCAGGGACGGATACGCAGTATTTT.